The 27 T cell receptor beta chains given below trace back to one sample, sequenced in a study of cytotoxic CD8 clonotypes in ibrutinib-treated CLL. Produced via immunoSEQ multiplex PCR; TCRdb's table is partial and in-frame only. Altogether over 100,000 clones are present, approximately 83% being singletons, with the ten largest covering roughly 2%. Sequencing used PBMCs, obtained after 24 months of ibrutinib treatment. These TCRs come from a human donor with chronic lymphocytic leukemia.

The chain recombines TRBV29-1 with TRBJ1-4; no firm D call. The germline V and J ends were trimmed by 7 bases and 8 bases, with 17 bases remaining between them. CDR3 size: 13 residues. The germline V gene encodes CDR1 SQVTM and CDR2 ANQGSEA. CDR3 sequence: CSAPWRAGEKLFF. The CDR3 bases are TGCAGCGCCCCGTGGAGGGCGGGGGAAAAACTGTTTTTT. Full variable domain (outside the CDR3, taken from reference TRBV29-1 and TRBJ1-4): SAVISQKPSRDICQRGTSLTIQCQVDSQVTMMFWYRQQPGQSLTLIATANQGSEATYESGFVIDKFPISRPNLTFSTLTVSNMSPEDSSIYLCSAPWRAGEKLFFGSGTQLSVL.

This clone has a handful of counts. The V call is TRBV4-1, the J call TRBJ1-3; D call uncertain. V was trimmed by 6 bases and J by 0 bases, leaving 9 bases between them. This CDR3 has 14 amino acids. Germline V CDR1 and CDR2: MGHRA, YSYEKL. The CDR3 here is CASSPISSGNTIYF. Written as DNA, the CDR3 is TGCGCCAGCAGTCCCATTAGCTCTGGAAACACCATATATTTT.

V and J are TRBV7-9 and TRBJ2-1; TRBD1 might be the D (6 bases). V was pared by 5 bases and J by 8 bases, with 22 bases between. This CDR3 is built from 16 residues. Germline values: CDR1 SEHNR, CDR2 FQNEAQ (reference sequence). CDR3 DNA: TGTGCCAGCAGCCTAACTCAGGGACACCTTTTAGATGAGCAGTTCTTC. It codes for CASSLTQGHLLDEQFF.

A few counts support this clone. V gene TRBV18 combines with J gene TRBJ1-3; D gene unclear. Germline CDR1 KGHSH, CDR2 LQKENI. CDR3 length: 16 residues. V lost 2 bases and J 0 bases, leaving 11 bases between the germline ends. The CDR3 DNA reads as TGTGCCAGCTCACCATCCCCTGGAGGCTCTGGAAACACCATATATTTT. Amino acids: CASSPSPGGSGNTIYF.

V and J are TRBV18 and TRBJ1-4; 11 bases fit TRBD1. The germline gives CDR1 KGHSH, CDR2 LQKENI. This CDR3 is 15 amino acids long. Trimming took 3 bases from V and 6 from J; bases not matched to a gene: 3. CDR3 DNA sequence: TGTGCCAGCTCACCCATGGGACAGGGGGATGAAAAACTGTTTTTT. As protein: CASSPMGQGDEKLFF.

This clone was recorded once. The chain carries TRBV11-2 and TRBJ2-2, with 9 bases matching TRBD1. The CDR3 is made up of 15 amino acids. Germline V CDR1 and CDR2: SGHAT, FQNNGV. Trimming removed 4 bases from V and 5 bases from J; junction bases left unmatched: 5. CDR3 protein: CASSSRDRDTGELFF. The CDR3 DNA follows: TGTGCCAGCAGCTCCCGGGACAGGGATACCGGGGAGCTGTTTTTT.

A single count supports this clone. The CDR3 reads CASSQDSGATDTQYF. The CDR3 DNA reads TGTGCCAGCAGCCAGGACTCGGGAGCAACAGATACGCAGTATTTT. The chain uses TRBV14 and TRBJ2-3, with D possibly matching TRBD2 (6 bases). V shed 3 bases and J shed 3 bases, with 13 bases lying between them. The CDR3 runs 15 residues. Germline CDR1 reads SGHDN; CDR2 reads FVKESK.

The CDR3 region has the DNA TGTGCCAGCCTACGAAGCTCCTACAATGAGCAGTTCTTC. It is translated as CASLRSSYNEQFF. The chain recombines TRBV27 with TRBJ2-1; D is ambiguous. The CDR3 length is 13 residues. Per the germline V gene, CDR1 is MNHEY and CDR2 is SMNVEV (reference sequence). V was pared by 8 bases and J by 0 bases, with 8 bases between.

The chain couples TRBV5-1 to TRBJ2-7; TRBD1 might be the D (5 bases). V lost 5 bases to trimming and J lost 4 bases, with 16 bases between them. The CDR3 contains 14 residues. CDR1 is SGHRS, CDR2 YFSETQ, per germline. CDR3 region: CASSPVVGRYEQYF. CDR3 bases: TGCGCCAGCAGTCCGGTAGTGGGGCGGTACGAGCAGTACTTC.

The V call is TRBV4-1, the J call TRBJ2-5, with a tentative D call TRBD2 (5 bases). The CDR3 has 16 residues. CDR1 and CDR2 from the germline V gene are MGHRA and YSYEKL. Deletions cut 0 bases from V and 5 bases from J, with 16 bases between. CDR3 amino acids: CASSQDLLVGSETQYF. The DNA for the CDR3 is TGCGCCAGCAGCCAAGATCTACTAGTCGGCTCGGAGACCCAGTACTTC.

The chain couples TRBV4-2 to TRBJ2-3; 7 bases map to TRBD2. Per germline, CDR1 LGHNA and CDR2 YNFKEQ. CDR3 length: 15 residues. The V gene end was trimmed by 1 base and the J gene end by 6 bases; junction bases not matched to a gene: 7. CDR3 in amino acids: CASSQGDGGMDTQYF. DNA of the CDR3: TGTGCCAGCAGCCAAGGTGACGGGGGGATGGATACGCAGTATTTT.

The chain joins TRBV4-1 to TRBJ2-4; unclear D gene. The CDR3 is 16 amino acids. V dropped 2 bases and J dropped 3 bases, with 14 bases sitting between them. Germline loops: CDR1 MGHRA, CDR2 YSYEKL. CDR3 bases: TGCGCCAGCAGCCAAATCCCGAGAGATGTCAAAAACATTCAGTACTTC. It translates to CASSQIPRDVKNIQYF.

The chain carries TRBV7-2 and TRBJ2-5, with a weak D call TRBD1 (6 bases). V dropped 5 bases and J dropped 1 base, with 11 bases sitting between them. There are 14 residues in the CDR3. Germline V gene sequence: CDR1 SGHTA, CDR2 FQGNSA. The CDR3 sequence: CASSPGDIQETQYF. CDR3 bases: TGTGCCAGCAGCCCTGGGGACATCCAAGAGACCCAGTACTTC. Full variable domain (rest looked up from reference TRBV7-2 and TRBJ2-5): GAGVSQSPSNKVTEKGKDVELRCDPISGHTALYWYRQSLGQGLEFLIYFQGNSAPDKSGLPSDRFSAERTGGSVSTLTIQRTQQEDSAVYLCASSPGDIQETQYFGPGTRLLVL.

J is TRBJ2-1 and V is TRBV5-1, with D perhaps TRBD1 (6 bases). The V gene's germline CDR1 is SGHRS and CDR2 YFSETQ. V lost 4 bases, J lost 12 bases, and 14 bases lay in between. CDR3 length equals 12 residues. The CDR3, as DNA: TGCGCCAGCAGCCCCGGACAGATGTTGCAGTTCTTC. This gives the protein CASSPGQMLQFF.

This clone showed up just once. The J gene is TRBJ1-1, the V gene TRBV15, with D maybe TRBD1 (5 bases). The V end was cut by 7 bases, the J end by 0 bases, with 9 bases between. Germline V lookup: CDR1 LNHNV, CDR2 YYDKDF (reference sequence). CDR3 length: 13 residues. CDR3 loop: CATTSGLNTEAFF. CDR3 sequence (DNA): TGTGCCACCACCTCAGGGTTGAACACTGAAGCTTTCTTT.

This clone was observed a few times. The gene calls are TRBV9 and TRBJ2-7; 9 bases agree with TRBD2. J gave up 6 bases and V 0 bases, and 13 bases lay outside the gene matches. Germline loops: CDR1 SGDLS, CDR2 YYNGEE. The CDR3 is 17 amino acids. For the CDR3, the DNA is TGTGCCAGCAGCGTAGGGTTGGGGTCTGGCGGGAGGGTCGAGCAGTACTTC. Translated, it gives CASSVGLGSGGRVEQYF. Full variable domain (remainder filled in from reference TRBV9 and TRBJ2-7): DSGVTQTPKHLITATGQRVTLRCSPRSGDLSVYWYQQSLDQGLQFLIQYYNGEERAKGNILERFSAQQFPDLHSELNLSSLELGDSALYFCASSVGLGSGGRVEQYFGPGTRLTVT.

The chain carries TRBV9 and TRBJ2-7; perhaps TRBD1 as D (7 bases). Trimming removed 0 bases from V and 3 bases from J, with 13 bases in between. Per the germline V gene, CDR1 is SGDLS and CDR2 is YYNGEE. The CDR3 loop spans 15 amino acids. CDR3 protein: CASSVGGTALYEQYF. The CDR3 DNA is TGTGCCAGCAGCGTAGGCGGGACAGCCCTCTACGAGCAGTACTTC.

The genes are TRBV19 and TRBJ1-2; D uncertain. The CDR3 has 15 residues. Germline V CDR1 and CDR2: LNHDA, SQIVND (reference sequence). Trimming stripped 5 bases from V and 8 bases from J, with 21 bases between. CDR3 sequence reads: CASSAVRAGSGGYTF. The CDR3, as DNA: TGTGCCAGTAGTGCCGTGCGGGCAGGCTCGGGGGGCTACACCTTC.

The rearrangement links TRBV29-1 to TRBJ2-1, with TRBD1 matching over 9 bases. After removal of 7 bases from V and 3 bases from J, the junction contained 4 bases not matched to a gene. Germline V CDR1 and CDR2: SQVTM, ANQGSEA. The CDR3 loop spans 13 amino acids. The CDR3 DNA reads TGCAGCGCCCAGACAGGGGGCTACAATGAGCAGTTCTTC. This sequence encodes CSAQTGGYNEQFF.

The count of this clone is one. The chain links TRBV6-1 to TRBJ1-2, with D possibly TRBD1 on 5 matching bases. V lost 8 bases and J 2 bases, leaving 9 bases between the germline ends. Germline lookup yields CDR1 MNHNS and CDR2 SASEGT. The CDR3 consists of 12 residues. The CDR3 DNA reads as TGTGCCAGCGTGGGGGGGAACTATGGCTACACCTTC. Translated: CASVGGNYGYTF.

J is TRBJ1-2 and V is TRBV27; D possibly corresponds to TRBD1 (6 bases). Germline values: CDR1 MNHEY, CDR2 SMNVEV (reference sequence). The CDR3 runs 15 residues. V lost 5 bases, J lost 6 bases, and 19 bases lay in between. The CDR3 DNA reads as TGTGCCAGCAGTCGAAGTGTCCGGGGGCTGGATGGCTACACCTTC. Amino acid sequence: CASSRSVRGLDGYTF.

The chain is built from TRBV7-2 and TRBJ2-7; D uncertain. Germline loops: CDR1 SGHTA, CDR2 FQGNSA. The CDR3 has 13 residues. With 1 base removed from V and 5 bases from J, the gap between germline ends came to 9 bases. CDR3 DNA: TGTGCCAGCAGCTTAGTCGCCGGCCACGAGCAGTACTTC. Protein: CASSLVAGHEQYF.

J is TRBJ2-7 and V is TRBV27, with a weak D call TRBD1 (6 bases). The germline gives CDR1 MNHEY, CDR2 SMNVEV (reference sequence). The CDR3 has 14 residues. Trimming pared 4 bases from V and 1 base from J, leaving 11 bases between. CDR3 amino acids: CASSSWTDSYEQYF. CDR3 nucleotide sequence: TGTGCCAGCAGTTCCTGGACAGATTCCTACGAGCAGTACTTC.

The chain carries TRBV19 and TRBJ2-1; D gene unclear. V lost 3 bases to trimming and J lost 0 bases, with 12 bases between them. CDR1 and CDR2 from the germline V gene are LNHDA and SQIVND (reference sequence). This CDR3 region has 16 residues. The CDR3 reads CASSMRKQSSYNEQFF. The CDR3 nucleotides read TGTGCCAGTAGTATGAGGAAACAGAGCTCCTACAATGAGCAGTTCTTC.

The chain joins TRBV10-1 to TRBJ2-7, with TRBD2 matching over 13 bases. V lost 10 bases and J lost 6; bases outside the gene matches: 9. The CDR3 contains 14 residues. Germline CDR1 WNHNN, CDR2 SYGVQD (reference sequence). The CDR3 sequence is CATGPGLAGVEQYF. In nucleotides, the CDR3 is TGCGCCACTGGGCCCGGACTAGCGGGAGTCGAGCAGTACTTC.

The chain combines TRBV28 with TRBJ1-2; tentative D call: TRBD1 (5 bases). This CDR3 is built from 14 residues. The V end lost 6 bases, the J end lost 5 bases, and 16 bases lay between the germline ends. Germline V CDR1 and CDR2: MDHEN, SYDVKM. The CDR3 spells CASSAGTTRYGYTF. CDR3 nucleotide sequence: TGTGCCAGCAGCGCTGGGACCACTAGGTATGGCTACACCTTC.

V and J are TRBV11-2 and TRBJ2-7; TRBD1 might be the D (5 bases). The V gene lost 0 bases and the J gene lost 2 bases, with 11 bases spanning the gap. CDR3 length equals 15 residues. Per the germline V gene, CDR1 is SGHAT and CDR2 is FQNNGV. DNA of the CDR3: TGTGCCAGCAGCTTAGAGTGGGCAGGGCCCTACGAGCAGTACTTC. Its protein is CASSLEWAGPYEQYF.